What follows describes a single T cell receptor (beta chain). Naive CD8 cells lacked CD45RO and underwent positive selection for CCR7, leaving out terminally differentiated effector memory CD45RA+ cells. This specimen comes from a study of shared clonotypes between healthy human individuals. V lost 3 bases and J 9 bases, leaving 12 bases between the germline ends. The V gene's germline CDR1 is LNHDA and CDR2 SQIVND (reference sequence). The CDR3 consists of 14 residues. This table comes from immunoSEQ multiplex PCR, and its TCRdb copy is limited to in-frame clones, with some not included. The table records around 2,000,000 clones, approximately 94% of them present only once.

The sample consisted of naive CD8+ T cells sorted from blood. The V call is TRBV19, the J call TRBJ1-6; D uncertain. This receptor was obtained from a young man in good health. The CDR3 loop is CASSIGEEISPLHF. CDR3 DNA sequence: TGTGCCAGTAGTATCGGGGAGGAGATTTCACCCCTCCACTTT. Using reference TRBV19 and TRBJ1-6 for the parts outside the CDR3, the full variable domain is DGGITQSPKYLFRKEGQNVTLSCEQNLNHDAMYWYRQDPGQGLRLIYYSQIVNDFQKGDIAEGYSVSREKKESFPLTVTSAQKNPTAFYLCASSIGEEISPLHFGNGTRLTVT.